This T cell receptor beta chain emerged from a study of metastatic and nonmetastatic thyroid tumors (dated by TCRdb to 2018 to 2020). For the study in its entirety: Repertoires from peripheral blood and from tumor or nodule tissue samples of malignant and benign thyroid patients were compared. Results and caveats for the whole study, not just this receptor: TCR beta diversity was reported as significantly higher in malignant tumors than in benign nodules, in both blood and tumor samples.

Library preparation was by PCR. Sequencing was carried out with an Illumina HiSeq 4000. High-throughput sequencing was used to profile the CDR3 region of the TCR beta-chain in every patient. For the original study's pipeline: CDR3 differences across clinicopathological groups were used to build a classifier for discriminating distant-metastatic papillary thyroid cancer patients. Repertoire diversity was assessed with the Shannon index, and tumor-blood repertoire similarity with the Morisita-Horn index. Starting from the raw public reads, TCRdb applied fastp trimming at Q25, assembled clones with MiXCR and retained in-frame beta chains. TCRdb assigned the V and J calls; the authors' analysis was not used. The sample yields some 31,000 clones; under 4.5% were counted once. The ten largest clones represent approximately 22% of the sample. Looking up the germline V gene yields CDR1 MDHEN and CDR2 SYDVKM. The germline V end is reduced by 3 bases and the J end by 9 bases; junction bases left unmatched: 5. Counted from cysteine to phenylalanine, this CDR3 has 14 amino acids. Of all the DNA, just the CDR3 is kept, 42 bases in frame from base 1.

For this clone: The antigen this receptor binds is unknown. Base qualities are not at hand, and no much larger clone is one base apart.

None of the patients had been given any treatment before thyroid surgery. Patient clinical samples collected from about 2011 to 2019 were retrospectively analysed using T-cell receptor beta sequencing. Recombination joined TRBV28 with TRBJ2-1, with 10 bases aligning to TRBD2. The sequenced sample consisted of blood. This sequence was found in a female donor with papillary thyroid cancer or a benign thyroid nodule (not recorded which). Some clones in this sample may be carry-over from other donors' samples. Read as DNA, the sequence is TGTGCCAGCAGTTTGGGTAGCGGGGGGCTTGAGCAGTTCTTC. Its translation reads: CASSLGSGGLEQFF. The full variable domain, completed from the reference TRBV28 and TRBJ2-1 proteins outside the CDR3, reads DVKVTQSSRYLVKRTGEKVFLECVQDMDHENMFWYRQDPGLGLRLIYFSYDVKMKEKGDIPEGYSVSREKKERFSLILESASTNQTSMYLCASSLGSGGLEQFFGPGTRLTVL.